This T cell receptor beta chain was recovered during a study of T cells in localized non-small cell lung cancer. Broader study findings: Of the top 100 tumor clones, median 57 were in adjacent lung, 25 to 35 among its top 100. Uninvolved adjacent lung had higher T cell clonality than tumor and all other tissues. A higher density of T cells in blood coincided with extended overall survival.

Using immunoSEQ multiplex PCR, the repertoire was profiled, and TCRdb retains in-frame clones only, with some absent. The table records more than 40,000 clones, 86% of them present only once. On this clone itself: Its antigen is not known.

Deletions cut 0 bases from V and 1 base from J, with 3 bases between. The length of the CDR3 is 14 residues. CDR1 is SGHDN and CDR2 is FVKESK in the germline V gene. The receptor was isolated from a man aged 40-75 years with stage II lung adenocarcinoma. The chain links TRBV14 to TRBJ2-2; D unclear. Sample: PBMCs, taken before any cancer treatment. The CDR3 sequence: CASSQDRNTGELFF. CDR3 nucleotide sequence: TGTGCCAGCAGCCAAGACAGGAACACCGGGGAGCTGTTTTTT.